These 11 T cell receptor beta chains share one sample of origin, sequenced in a study of T cell responses to AZD1222 COVID-19 vaccine. Assay used: immunoSEQ multiplex PCR; TCRdb lists only in-frame clones, some missing. Here the sample spans roughly 130,000 clones, around 89% being singletons. Here the sequenced sample was peripheral blood, taken on day 0 of AZD1222 vaccination. The source of these receptors is an adult in good health.

This chain links TRBV10-3 with TRBJ2-6; tentatively, D is TRBD1 (5 bases). The germline V gene encodes CDR1 ENHRY and CDR2 SYGVKD. The CDR3 length is 17 residues. The ends were cut back, 0 bases at V and 4 bases at J, with 13 bases in the middle. The CDR3 nucleotides are TGTGCCATCAGTGAGTCTGCATTGGGGCCAGGGGCCAACGTCCTGACTTTC. This encodes CAISESALGPGANVLTF.

The J gene is TRBJ1-3, the V gene TRBV27; the D is unclear. Trimming left V 6 bases short and J 6 bases short, with 15 bases between. The germline gives CDR1 MNHEY, CDR2 SMNVEV (reference sequence). The CDR3 contains 14 residues. As DNA, the CDR3 is TGTGCCAGCAGCGTAGGCAGGTGGGAAAACACCATATATTTT. Protein sequence: CASSVGRWENTIYF.

The chain couples TRBV5-1 to TRBJ2-5; 10 bases align to TRBD1. The CDR3 sequence is 17 residues long. Per the germline V gene, CDR1 is SGHRS and CDR2 is YFSETQ. J lost 3 bases, V lost 5 bases, and 13 bases had no gene match. CDR3 in amino acids: CASSWGRQGAREETQYF. CDR3 sequence (DNA): TGCGCCAGCAGTTGGGGGAGACAGGGGGCGCGGGAAGAGACCCAGTACTTC.

This chain joins TRBV4-1 and TRBJ1-2, with 9 bases aligning to TRBD1. V was pared by 1 base and J by 4 bases, with 4 bases of the junction left unmatched. CDR3 size: 15 residues. CDR1 and CDR2 from the germline V gene are MGHRA and YSYEKL. CDR3 region: CASSQGDRDLYGYTF. As DNA, the CDR3 is TGCGCCAGCAGCCAAGGGGACAGGGACCTCTATGGCTACACCTTC.

This clone occurred once. The V call is TRBV7-9, the J call TRBJ1-2; D gene uncertain. Germline CDR1 and CDR2: SEHNR and FQNEAQ (reference sequence). The CDR3 is made up of 11 amino acids. The V end lost 8 bases, the J end lost 4 bases, and 8 bases lay between the germline ends. The CDR3, as DNA: TGTGCCAGCGGGGTCTTCTATGGCTACACCTTC. The encoded protein is CASGVFYGYTF.

This rearrangement joins TRBV28 to TRBJ1-5; no definite D call. The ends were cut back, 10 bases at V and 2 bases at J, with 9 bases in the middle. CDR1 and CDR2 from the germline V gene are MDHEN and SYDVKM. The CDR3 has 12 residues. DNA of the CDR3: TGTGCCACCCTGTTAGGCAATCAGCCCCAGCATTTT. Its protein product is CATLLGNQPQHF. The full variable domain, completed using reference TRBV28 and TRBJ1-5, is DVKVTQSSRYLVKRTGEKVFLECVQDMDHENMFWYRQDPGLGLRLIYFSYDVKMKEKGDIPEGYSVSREKKERFSLILESASTNQTSMYLCATLLGNQPQHFGDGTRLSIL.

The chain has TRBV5-5 and TRBJ2-5; a possible D gene is TRBD1 (6 bases). CDR1 and CDR2 from the germline V gene are SGHKS and YYEKEE (reference sequence). The CDR3 has 15 amino acids. The V and J ends lost 4 bases and 5 bases respectively, with 18 bases between them. DNA of the CDR3: TGTGCCAGCAGCCCCGAAACAAACAGGGTTGAGACCCAGTACTTC. Amino acids: CASSPETNRVETQYF.

The chain links TRBV12-3 or TRBV12-4 to TRBJ2-5; D unclear. V shed 6 bases and J shed 5 bases, with 13 bases lying between them. This CDR3 comprises 13 residues. As DNA, the CDR3 is TGTGCCAGCAGATGGACGGTCGGGGAGACCCAGTACTTC. It specifies CASRWTVGETQYF.

The chain joins TRBV28 to TRBJ2-5; 12 bases line up with TRBD2. The V gene's germline CDR1 is MDHEN and CDR2 SYDVKM. Unmatched junction bases numbered 3, after V lost 1 base and J lost 0 bases. The CDR3 spans 17 residues. In DNA, the CDR3 is TGTGCCAGCAGTTTATCCCGACTAGCGGGAGACCAAGAGACCCAGTACTTC. Amino acid sequence: CASSLSRLAGDQETQYF.

This rearrangement joins TRBV4-1 to TRBJ2-1, with TRBD1 matching 9 bases. CDR1 is MGHRA, CDR2 YSYEKL, per germline. This CDR3 has 16 amino acids. V shed 4 bases and J 3 bases; nucleotides not matched to a gene: 7. The CDR3 loop is CASSLSGTGNYNEQFF. In DNA form, the CDR3 reads TGCGCCAGCAGCCTTTCCGGGACAGGGAACTACAATGAGCAGTTCTTC.

The rearrangement uses TRBV2 and TRBJ2-2, with 10 positions matching TRBD1. This CDR3 is built from 16 residues. V lost 7 bases to trimming and J lost 5 bases; unmatched junction nucleotides: 10. Germline CDR1 and CDR2: SNHLY and FYNNEI. The CDR3 spells CASNGPGQGRTGELFF. The CDR3 nucleotides are TGTGCCAGCAACGGACCGGGACAGGGGCGGACCGGGGAGCTGTTTTTT.